A single sample is the source of the 8 T cell receptor beta chains below, sequenced in a study of Tregs in tolerant kidney transplant recipients. The repertoire was sequenced with immunoSEQ multiplex PCR; TCRdb's copy has only in-frame clones and lacks some. Altogether fewer than 80,000 clones are present, roughly 98% being singletons, with the ten largest covering around 0.6%. The sample consisted of CD4+ T cells from blood, taken before the transplant. The receptors stem from a human donor who received a combined kidney and bone marrow transplant.

J is TRBJ2-7 and V is TRBV11-2; a weak D match, TRBD2 (6 bases). The CDR3 length is 16 residues. CDR1 is SGHAT and CDR2 is FQNNGV in the germline V gene. Trimming removed 3 bases from V and 0 bases from J, with 15 bases in between. CDR3 sequence reads: CASSLFPGLYSYEQYF. For the CDR3, the DNA is TGTGCCAGCAGCTTGTTCCCGGGACTGTACTCCTACGAGCAGTACTTC.

This rearrangement joins TRBV5-6 to TRBJ2-3; D not resolved. CDR3 length: 13 residues. Per the germline V gene, CDR1 is SGHDT and CDR2 is YYEEEE. V dropped 1 base and J dropped 7 bases, with 10 bases sitting between them. The CDR3 region is CASSLTIENTQYF. The CDR3 region has the DNA TGTGCCAGCAGCTTGACTATCGAAAATACGCAGTATTTT.

The V call is TRBV25-1, the J call TRBJ2-3, with D hard to call. This CDR3 is built from 16 residues. V gave up 1 base and J gave up 0 bases, with 11 bases separating them. Germline loops: CDR1 MGHDK, CDR2 SYGVNS. CDR3 coding DNA: TGTGCCAGCAGTGAATTTATACAGTTTAGCACAGATACGCAGTATTTT. Amino acid sequence: CASSEFIQFSTDTQYF.

This sequence joins TRBV28 and TRBJ2-1; 9 bases agree with TRBD1. The J segment lost 9 bases and the V segment lost 6 bases, leaving 9 bases of the junction unmatched. The germline V gene has CDR1 MDHEN and CDR2 SYDVKM. This CDR3 has 14 amino acids. CDR3 region: CASRILQGAGEQFF. CDR3 coding DNA: TGTGCCAGCAGGATTTTACAGGGGGCAGGTGAGCAGTTCTTC.

V and J are TRBV6-1 and TRBJ1-2; D is uncertain. The germline V and J ends were trimmed by 2 bases and 2 bases, with 21 bases remaining between them. The germline CDR1 and CDR2 sequences are MNHNS and SASEGT. The CDR3 covers 18 residues. In DNA, the CDR3 is TGTGCCAGCAGTGAACTTTTGGAGGAAAAAGGAGGGAACTATGGCTACACCTTC. It yields the protein CASSELLEEKGGNYGYTF.

The chain is built from TRBV5-1 and TRBJ1-1; D gene ambiguous. Germline V gives CDR1 SGHRS, CDR2 YFSETQ. V lost 4 bases, J lost 4 bases, and 11 bases lay in between. This CDR3 contains 13 residues. The CDR3 spells CASSAEVVTEAFF. CDR3 DNA: TGCGCCAGCAGCGCTGAGGTTGTCACTGAAGCTTTCTTT. Using reference TRBV5-1 and TRBJ1-1 for the parts outside the CDR3, the full variable domain is KAGVTQTPRYLIKTRGQQVTLSCSPISGHRSVSWYQQTPGQGLQFLFEYFSETQRNKGNFPGRFSGRQFSNSRSEMNVSTLELGDSALYLCASSAEVVTEAFFGQGTRLTVV.

The count of this clone is one. The chain has TRBV4-1 and TRBJ2-1, with TRBD1 matching over 11 bases. V shed 4 bases, J shed 5 bases, and the junction held 4 bases outside the gene matches. This CDR3 contains 15 residues. Germline CDR1 MGHRA, CDR2 YSYEKL. The CDR3 sequence is CASSPGQGADNEQFF. The CDR3 region has the DNA TGCGCCAGCAGCCCCGGACAGGGGGCGGACAATGAGCAGTTCTTC.

The chain uses TRBV7-2 and TRBJ1-2; 7 bases map to TRBD1. The CDR3 is 15 amino acids. CDR1 and CDR2 (germline): SGHTA, FQGNSA. V gave up 6 bases and J gave up 0 bases; unmatched junction bases: 7. In DNA, the CDR3 is TGTGCCAGCAGTCGGCACAGGGGCTCTAACTATGGCTACACCTTC. Translation gives CASSRHRGSNYGYTF. The full variable domain, with the rest looked up from reference TRBV7-2 and TRBJ1-2, is GAGVSQSPSNKVTEKGKDVELRCDPISGHTALYWYRQSLGQGLEFLIYFQGNSAPDKSGLPSDRFSAERTGGSVSTLTIQRTQQEDSAVYLCASSRHRGSNYGYTFGSGTRLTVV.